One sample yielded the 17 T cell receptor beta chains listed below, sequenced in a study of blood T cell repertoires in COVID-19. Assay used: immunoSEQ multiplex PCR; TCRdb lists only in-frame clones, some missing. The sample contains fewer than 200,000 clones, approximately 80% of which appear only once. The sample consisted of PBMCs or T cells enriched from blood (not recorded which). Receptor source: a man aged 50 or older who had recovered from COVID-19.

The chain links TRBV7-2 to TRBJ2-7; 11 nucleotides agree with TRBD1. The CDR3 runs 15 residues. V was pared by 0 bases and J by 2 bases, with 0 bases of the junction left unmatched. The germline CDR1 and CDR2 sequences are SGHTA and FQGNSA. The CDR3: CASSLAGQGAYEQYF. The CDR3 nucleotides read TGTGCCAGCAGCTTAGCGGGACAGGGGGCCTACGAGCAGTACTTC.

The CDR3 sequence is CASSPQALDEQFF. The CDR3 DNA follows: TGTGCCAGCAGCCCGCAGGCTTTGGATGAGCAGTTCTTC. This sequence joins TRBV7-2 and TRBJ2-1; D unclear. The germline CDR1 and CDR2 sequences are SGHTA and FQGNSA. The CDR3 spans 13 residues. The V end lost 5 bases, the J end lost 8 bases, and 13 bases lay between the germline ends.

In its sample, this clone was seen a few times. The chain combines TRBV25-1 with TRBJ1-6; unclear D gene. Germline V lookup: CDR1 MGHDK, CDR2 SYGVNS. This CDR3 is 15 amino acids long. V lost 3 bases and J 7 bases, leaving 13 bases between the germline ends. CDR3: CASSELTGWNSPLHF. CDR3 coding DNA: TGTGCCAGCAGTGAGCTGACTGGATGGAATTCACCCCTCCACTTT.

The chain has TRBV4-2 and TRBJ1-3, with D possibly TRBD1 on 5 matching bases. CDR1 and CDR2 from the germline V gene are LGHNA and YNFKEQ. V was shortened by 1 base and J by 4 bases, with 14 bases between the two germline ends. This CDR3 spans 16 amino acids. DNA of the CDR3: TGTGCCAGCAGCCAAGTACCCACGGGGGGGGGAAACACCATATATTTT. Translation: CASSQVPTGGGNTIYF.

This rearrangement joins TRBV19 to TRBJ1-1; a weak D match, TRBD1 (6 bases). The germline CDR1 and CDR2 sequences are LNHDA and SQIVND (reference sequence). This CDR3 has 16 amino acids. V lost 0 bases and J 8 bases, leaving 19 bases between the germline ends. The CDR3 here is CASSIEGGLSWAEAFF. CDR3 bases: TGTGCCAGTAGTATAGAGGGGGGGCTCTCCTGGGCGGAAGCTTTCTTT.

The rearrangement links TRBV19 to TRBJ2-7; 9 bases are shared with TRBD1. V lost 7 bases to trimming and J lost 2 bases; unmatched junction nucleotides: 3. In germline, CDR1 is LNHDA, CDR2 SQIVND (reference sequence). The CDR3 is made up of 13 amino acids. The CDR3 sequence: CASKGTGTYEQYF. DNA for the CDR3: TGTGCCAGTAAGGGGACAGGGACCTACGAGCAGTACTTC.

The rearrangement uses TRBV2 and TRBJ1-6; D may be TRBD1 (6 bases). Germline lookup yields CDR1 SNHLY and CDR2 FYNNEI. Trimming pared 6 bases from V and 5 bases from J, leaving 14 bases between. This CDR3 spans 15 amino acids. In DNA form, the CDR3 reads TGTGCCAGCAGGTTCTCTCAGGGGAATAATTCACCCCTCCACTTT. It yields the protein CASRFSQGNNSPLHF.

The chain employs TRBV12-5 and TRBJ1-3, with 9 bases aligning to TRBD1. The CDR3 has 13 residues. V lost 7 bases to trimming and J lost 7 bases; unmatched junction nucleotides: 5. CDR1 is LGHNT and CDR2 is FRNRAP in the germline V gene. The CDR3 bases are TGTGCTAGTGCCATGGGACAGGGCAACACCATATATTTT. Translating it yields CASAMGQGNTIYF.

This clone was seen only once. The genes are TRBV10-2 and TRBJ2-7; 12 nucleotides line up with TRBD2. From germline, CDR1 is WSHSY and CDR2 SAAADI. The V gene end was trimmed by 10 bases and the J gene end by 0 bases; junction bases not matched to a gene: 7. CDR3 length: 15 residues. The CDR3 sequence is CATKGLAGNSYEQYF. In DNA, the CDR3 is TGCGCCACCAAAGGACTAGCGGGGAACTCCTACGAGCAGTACTTC.

The V and J genes are TRBV7-3 and TRBJ2-2, with a tentative D call TRBD1 (7 bases). Trimming stripped 5 bases from V and 3 bases from J, with 13 bases between. CDR1 is SGHTA and CDR2 is FQGTGA in the germline V gene. CDR3 length: 15 amino acids. The CDR3, as DNA: TGTGCCAGCAGCCCGGGGGACAGCTACACCGGGGAGCTGTTTTTT. Protein: CASSPGDSYTGELFF.

The rearrangement joins TRBV10-3 to TRBJ1-1; D uncertain. There are 15 residues in the CDR3. Germline CDR1 and CDR2: ENHRY and SYGVKD. V gave up 0 bases and J gave up 0 bases, with 8 bases separating them. The CDR3 spells CAISESRVLNTEAFF. Here the CDR3 DNA reads TGTGCCATCAGTGAGTCGAGGGTCCTGAACACTGAAGCTTTCTTT.

This chain links TRBV19 with TRBJ1-3; D is undetermined. This CDR3 spans 14 amino acids. CDR1 and CDR2 from the germline V gene are LNHDA and SQIVND (reference sequence). The V end was cut by 0 bases, the J end by 0 bases, with 3 bases between. The CDR3 DNA follows: TGTGCCAGTAGTATAGACAACTCTGGAAACACCATATATTTT. This sequence encodes CASSIDNSGNTIYF.

This CDR3 is CASSYPLGGGLAYEQYF. CDR3 coding DNA: TGTGCCAGCAGTTATCCCCTGGGCGGGGGCCTTGCCTACGAGCAGTACTTC. The rearrangement uses TRBV6-2 or TRBV6-3 and TRBJ2-7, with D maybe TRBD2 (7 bases). The CDR3 totals 17 residues. Germline V lookup: CDR1 MNHEY, CDR2 SVGEGT. The V end was cut by 3 bases, the J end by 2 bases, with 20 bases between.

Worth noting for this clone: This CDR3 is also generated by other DNA sequences in the sample. The V and J genes are TRBV7-2 and TRBJ1-1; D is undetermined. Germline lookup yields CDR1 SGHTA and CDR2 FQGNSA. Trimming removed 3 bases at V and 1 base at J, with 6 bases between. This CDR3 has 13 amino acids. The CDR3 reads CASSLSGNTEAFF. The CDR3, as DNA: TGTGCCAGCAGCTTGTCAGGGAACACTGAAGCTTTCTTT.

This clone was seen a single time. This rearrangement joins TRBV5-1 to TRBJ2-2; the D gene is possibly TRBD1 (6 bases). Germline assignment: CDR1 SGHRS and CDR2 YFSETQ. Trimming shortened V by 4 bases and J by 6 bases, and 13 bases separated the two germline ends. This CDR3 spans 14 amino acids. CDR3 residues: CASSLQGAPGELFF. As DNA, the CDR3 is TGCGCCAGCAGCCTACAGGGTGCCCCCGGGGAGCTGTTTTTT. The full variable domain, completed using reference TRBV5-1 and TRBJ2-2, is KAGVTQTPRYLIKTRGQQVTLSCSPISGHRSVSWYQQTPGQGLQFLFEYFSETQRNKGNFPGRFSGRQFSNSRSEMNVSTLELGDSALYLCASSLQGAPGELFFGEGSRLTVL.

This chain links TRBV12-3 or TRBV12-4 with TRBJ2-5, with D uncertain. Trimming pared 3 bases from V and 6 bases from J, leaving 11 bases between. The CDR3 spans 13 residues. The CDR3 here is CASSFEMEKTQYF. The CDR3 DNA reads as TGTGCCAGCAGTTTTGAAATGGAGAAGACCCAGTACTTC.

The rearrangement joins TRBV6-5 to TRBJ2-1, with D perhaps matching TRBD2 (6 bases). Trimming took 4 bases from V and 2 from J, leaving 12 bases between them. This CDR3 spans 15 amino acids. The V gene's germline CDR1 is MNHEY and CDR2 SVGAGI. The CDR3 here is CASSLSGVTYNEQFF. CDR3 coding DNA: TGTGCCAGCAGTTTATCGGGGGTTACCTACAATGAGCAGTTCTTC.